This TCR beta chain was sequenced for a study of PD-1 blockade in classical Hodgkin lymphoma. TCRdb's copy holds only in-frame clones and misses some; the assay was immunoSEQ multiplex PCR. This sample carries about 41,000 clones, around three quarters of them seen once, and the ten largest clones take more than 20%. This clone turned up a few times. After autologous stem cell transplantation all patients relapsed, and prior brentuximab vedotin exposure differed between cohorts. The sequence came from a human donor with classical Hodgkin lymphoma. The material sequenced was peripheral blood mononuclear cells (PBMCs), taken at baseline.

The CDR3 spells CASSLGQMIYEQYF. The CDR3 DNA reads as TGTGCCAGCAGCTTGGGACAGATGATCTACGAGCAGTACTTC. This sequence joins TRBV6-5 and TRBJ2-7; 7 positions agree with TRBD1. The CDR3 has 14 amino acids. The V gene end was trimmed by 6 bases and the J gene end by 3 bases; junction bases not matched to a gene: 8. CDR1 is MNHEY and CDR2 is SVGAGI in the germline V gene.